Presented here are 19 T cell receptor beta chains from one specimen sequenced in a study of T cells after somatic rescue of genetic block. This table comes from immunoSEQ multiplex PCR, and its TCRdb copy is limited to in-frame clones, with some not included. This table holds roughly 110,000 clones, about 89% found once. The sequenced material came from peripheral blood mononuclear cells (PBMCs). Receptor source: a young woman.

The chain uses TRBV6-4 and TRBJ2-1; 11 positions match TRBD2. The CDR3 is 15 amino acids. CDR1 is MRHNA and CDR2 is SNTAGT in the germline V gene. V was pared by 3 bases and J by 8 bases, with 6 bases of the junction left unmatched. CDR3 DNA sequence: TGTGCCAGCAGTGATAGCGGGGGGGCCGCCCATGAGCAGTTCTTC. Its protein product is CASSDSGGAAHEQFF.

The V call is TRBV18, the J call TRBJ1-3; the match to TRBD1 covers 10 bases. CDR1 and CDR2 (germline): KGHSH, LQKENI. J gave up 7 bases and V 3 bases, and 3 bases lay outside the gene matches. This CDR3 is built from 14 residues. The CDR3 here is CASSPGQGRNTIYF. Here the CDR3 DNA reads TGTGCCAGCTCACCGGGACAGGGGCGTAACACCATATATTTT. Full variable domain (outside the CDR3, taken from reference TRBV18 and TRBJ1-3): NAGVMQNPRHLVRRRGQEARLRCSPMKGHSHVYWYRQLPEEGLKFMVYLQKENIIDESGMPKERFSAEFPKEGPSILRIQQVVRGDSAAYFCASSPGQGRNTIYFGEGSWLTVV.

The CDR3 DNA reads as TGTGCCAGCAGCCCAAAGGGGGCCACAGATACGCAGTATTTT. Translated: CASSPKGATDTQYF. V is TRBV7-6 and J is TRBJ2-3, with 7 bases that match TRBD1. This CDR3 comprises 14 residues. Germline loops: CDR1 SGHVS, CDR2 FNYEAQ. Trimming at V came to 5 bases and at J to 2 bases, leaving 4 bases not matched to a gene. The whole variable domain, remainder taken from reference TRBV7-6 and TRBJ2-3, is GAGVSQSPRYKVTKRGQDVALRCDPISGHVSLYWYRQALGQGPEFLTYFNYEAQQDKSGLPNDRFSAERPEGSISTLTIQRTEQRDSAMYRCASSPKGATDTQYFGPGTRLTVL.

This clone was seen just once. V usage is TRBV5-4 and J usage is TRBJ2-7; D call uncertain. This CDR3 has 15 amino acids. From germline, CDR1 is SGHNT and CDR2 YYREEE (reference sequence). Trimming left V 0 bases short and J 2 bases short, with 12 bases between. In DNA form, the CDR3 reads TGTGCCAGCAGCTTGGGACGGTACACCACCTACGAGCAGTACTTC. Protein: CASSLGRYTTYEQYF.

The chain joins TRBV7-2 to TRBJ1-5; the D gene is possibly TRBD1 (5 bases). In germline, CDR1 is SGHTA, CDR2 FQGNSA. The ends were cut back, 5 bases at V and 4 bases at J, with 9 bases in the middle. The CDR3 is 13 residues long. The CDR3: CASSPRVNQPQHF. As DNA, the CDR3 is TGTGCCAGCAGCCCCAGGGTGAATCAGCCCCAGCATTTT.

This clone was counted only a few times. The chain couples TRBV14 to TRBJ1-6; D is unclear. The CDR3 totals 13 residues. Trimming removed 1 base from V and 7 bases from J, with 5 bases in between. Germline V gene lookup returns CDR1 SGHDN and CDR2 FVKESK. The CDR3 coding sequence is TGTGCCAGCAGCCAAGTGGAGAATTCACCCCTCCACTTT. Translating it yields CASSQVENSPLHF.

V usage is TRBV25-1 and J usage is TRBJ2-5; perhaps TRBD2 as D (5 bases). V lost 2 bases and J lost 4, with 14 bases in between. The V gene's germline CDR1 is MGHDK and CDR2 SYGVNS. CDR3 length: 15 amino acids. The CDR3 here is CASSEGGSPAETQYF. The DNA for the CDR3 is TGTGCCAGCAGTGAAGGAGGATCACCGGCAGAGACCCAGTACTTC.

This chain connects TRBV6-6 to TRBJ2-3; D is uncertain. The ends were cut back, 7 bases at V and 5 bases at J, with 7 bases in the middle. The CDR3 has 11 amino acids. Germline values: CDR1 MNHNY, CDR2 SVGAGI (reference sequence). The DNA of the CDR3 is TGTGCCAGCACCCTCAGAGATACGCAGTATTTT. As protein: CASTLRDTQYF.

This sequence joins TRBV12-5 and TRBJ2-2, with D possibly TRBD1 on 6 matching bases. The CDR3 is 15 amino acids. V was shortened by 0 bases and J by 3 bases, with 8 bases between the two germline ends. Germline V CDR1 and CDR2: LGHNT, FRNRAP. The CDR3 reads CASGLVTGYTGELFF. The CDR3 nucleotides read TGTGCTAGTGGTTTGGTTACAGGGTACACCGGGGAGCTGTTTTTT. Full variable domain (rest looked up from reference TRBV12-5 and TRBJ2-2): DARVTQTPRHKVTEMGQEVTMRCQPILGHNTVFWYRQTMMQGLELLAYFRNRAPLDDSGMPKDRFSAEMPDATLATLKIQPSEPRDSAVYFCASGLVTGYTGELFFGEGSRLTVL.

This chain joins TRBV6-5 and TRBJ2-7; D ambiguous. The V gene's germline CDR1 is MNHEY and CDR2 SVGAGI. V lost 6 bases and J lost 0, with 9 bases in between. The CDR3 length is 13 residues. As DNA, the CDR3 is TGTGCCAGCAGGGAGTTTAGCTCCTACGAGCAGTACTTC. The encoded protein is CASREFSSYEQYF.

In this sample, this clone turned up once. The chain has TRBV4-1 and TRBJ1-2; D remains unclear. V lost 0 bases and J lost 8, with 4 bases in between. This CDR3 region has 11 residues. Per germline, CDR1 MGHRA and CDR2 YSYEKL. The CDR3 region is CASSQDGGYTF. CDR3 nucleotide sequence: TGCGCCAGCAGCCAAGATGGAGGCTACACCTTC.

The V gene is TRBV7-7, the J gene TRBJ2-1; 8 positions match TRBD2. CDR3 length equals 17 residues. V was clipped by 5 bases and J by 1 base; unmatched bases: 10. Germline CDR1 SSHAT, CDR2 FNYEAQ (reference sequence). CDR3 in amino acids: CASSPQSSGGSYNEQFF. The CDR3 nucleotides are TGTGCCAGCAGCCCCCAGAGCAGCGGGGGATCCTACAATGAGCAGTTCTTC.

This clone was recorded once. The rearrangement joins TRBV9 to TRBJ1-6; no firm D call. Germline V gene data show CDR1 as SGDLS and CDR2 as YYNGEE. V was cut by 0 bases and J by 6 bases, with 16 bases left in between. The CDR3 covers 17 residues. The CDR3 coding sequence is TGTGCCAGCAGCGTAGCCCCCGTGACAACCCTTAATTCACCCCTCCACTTT. This encodes CASSVAPVTTLNSPLHF. The whole variable domain, remainder taken from reference TRBV9 and TRBJ1-6, is DSGVTQTPKHLITATGQRVTLRCSPRSGDLSVYWYQQSLDQGLQFLIQYYNGEERAKGNILERFSAQQFPDLHSELNLSSLELGDSALYFCASSVAPVTTLNSPLHFGNGTRLTVT.

This chain connects TRBV30 to TRBJ2-1, with D unresolved. There are 11 residues in the CDR3. Trimming shortened V by 2 bases and J by 6 bases, and 5 bases separated the two germline ends. Germline values: CDR1 GTSNPN, CDR2 SVGIG (reference sequence). CDR3 sequence reads: CAWSTSNEQFF. The CDR3 region has the DNA TGTGCCTGGAGTACCAGCAATGAGCAGTTCTTC.

The chain combines TRBV15 with TRBJ2-5, with TRBD1 identical over 9 bases. This CDR3 region has 15 residues. Germline V gene data show CDR1 as LNHNV and CDR2 as YYDKDF (reference sequence). J lost 5 bases, V lost 5 bases, and 9 bases had no gene match. The CDR3 coding sequence is TGTGCCACCAGCGGGGGTGTTGACAGGGGGGAGACCCAGTACTTC. It codes for CATSGGVDRGETQYF. The variable domain in full, completed from reference TRBV15 and TRBJ2-5, reads DAMVIQNPRYQVTQFGKPVTLSCSQTLNHNVMYWYQQKSSQAPKLLFHYYDKDFNNEADTPDNFQSRRPNTSFCFLDIRSPGLGDTAMYLCATSGGVDRGETQYFGPGTRLLVL.

This clone was detected only once. The CDR3 here is CASSGGTGMVDTQYF. The CDR3 DNA follows: TGTGCCAGCAGCGGGGGGACAGGGATGGTAGATACGCAGTATTTT. The chain is built from TRBV5-8 and TRBJ2-3; 9 bases are shared with TRBD1. Trimming at V came to 4 bases and at J to 5 bases, leaving 8 bases not matched to a gene. The germline V gene encodes CDR1 SGHTS and CDR2 YDEGEE. This CDR3 region has 15 residues.

This rearrangement joins TRBV7-9 to TRBJ1-2; 10 bases are a match to TRBD1. The CDR3 extends over 13 amino acids. Unmatched junction bases numbered 6, after V lost 6 bases and J lost 8 bases. From germline, CDR1 is SEHNR and CDR2 FQNEAQ (reference sequence). The CDR3 nucleotides read TGTGCCAGCAGTTGGGACAGGGGCTACGGCTACACCTTC. Its protein product is CASSWDRGYGYTF. Drawing the rest from reference TRBV7-9 and TRBJ1-2, the complete variable domain is DTGVSQNPRHKITKRGQNVTFRCDPISEHNRLYWYRQTLGQGPEFLTYFQNEAQLEKSRLLSDRFSAERPKGSFSTLEIQRTEQGDSAMYLCASSWDRGYGYTFGSGTRLTVV.

V is TRBV27 and J is TRBJ1-6; 10 bases match TRBD1. Trimming took 5 bases from V and 9 from J; bases not matched to a gene: 7. Germline CDR1 is MNHEY and CDR2 is SMNVEV (reference sequence). The CDR3 loop spans 15 amino acids. The CDR3 loop reads CASSPDRGLISPLHF. The CDR3 bases are TGTGCCAGCAGTCCGGACAGGGGGTTGATTTCACCCCTCCACTTT.

The chain links TRBV28 to TRBJ1-6; D unclear. The CDR3 length is 15 residues. Trimming removed 5 bases from V and 9 bases from J, with 17 bases in between. The germline V gene has CDR1 MDHEN and CDR2 SYDVKM. CDR3 residues: CASSVRRGVISPLHF. DNA of the CDR3: TGTGCCAGCAGTGTCCGACGGGGTGTAATTTCACCCCTCCACTTT.